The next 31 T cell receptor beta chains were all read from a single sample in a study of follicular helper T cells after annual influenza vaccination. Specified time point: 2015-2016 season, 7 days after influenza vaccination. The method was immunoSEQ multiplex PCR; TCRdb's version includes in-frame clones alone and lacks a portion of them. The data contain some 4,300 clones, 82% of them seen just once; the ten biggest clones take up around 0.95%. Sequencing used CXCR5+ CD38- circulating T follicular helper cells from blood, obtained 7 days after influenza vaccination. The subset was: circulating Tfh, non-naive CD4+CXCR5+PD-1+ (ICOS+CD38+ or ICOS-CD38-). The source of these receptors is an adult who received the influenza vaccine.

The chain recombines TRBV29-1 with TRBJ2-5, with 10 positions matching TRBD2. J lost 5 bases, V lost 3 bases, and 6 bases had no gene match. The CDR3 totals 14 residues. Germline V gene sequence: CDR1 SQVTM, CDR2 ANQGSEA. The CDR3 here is CSVDKRGGRETQYF. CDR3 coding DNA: TGCAGCGTTGACAAGCGGGGGGGCAGGGAGACCCAGTACTTC.

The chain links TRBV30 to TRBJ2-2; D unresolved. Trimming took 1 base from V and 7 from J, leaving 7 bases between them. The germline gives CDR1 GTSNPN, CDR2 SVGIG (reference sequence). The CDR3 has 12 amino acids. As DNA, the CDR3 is TGTGCCTGGAGTGCATCTCGCGGGGAGCTGTTTTTT. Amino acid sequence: CAWSASRGELFF.

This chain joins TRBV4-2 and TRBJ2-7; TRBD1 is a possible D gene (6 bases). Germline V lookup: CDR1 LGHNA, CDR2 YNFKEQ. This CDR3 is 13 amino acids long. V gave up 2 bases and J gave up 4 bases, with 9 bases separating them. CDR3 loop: CASSQQGKYEQYF. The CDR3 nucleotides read TGTGCCAGCAGCCAACAGGGGAAATACGAGCAGTACTTC.

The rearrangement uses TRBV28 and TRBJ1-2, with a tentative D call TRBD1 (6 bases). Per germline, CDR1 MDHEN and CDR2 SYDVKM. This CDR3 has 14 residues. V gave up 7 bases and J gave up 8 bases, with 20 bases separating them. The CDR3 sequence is CASTSGARLRGYTF. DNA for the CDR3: TGTGCCAGCACTTCAGGGGCCAGGTTGAGGGGCTACACCTTC.

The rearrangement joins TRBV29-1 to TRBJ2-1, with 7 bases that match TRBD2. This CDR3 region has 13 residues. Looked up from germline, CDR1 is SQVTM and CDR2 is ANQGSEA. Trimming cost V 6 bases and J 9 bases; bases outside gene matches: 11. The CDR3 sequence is CSVAGLVDSEQFF. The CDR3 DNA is TGCAGCGTCGCCGGACTAGTGGATAGTGAGCAGTTCTTC.

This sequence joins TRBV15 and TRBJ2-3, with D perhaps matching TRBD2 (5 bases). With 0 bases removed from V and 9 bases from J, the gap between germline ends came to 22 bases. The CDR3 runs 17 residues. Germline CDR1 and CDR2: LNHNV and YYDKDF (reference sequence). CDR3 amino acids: CATSRDGELGGERTQYF. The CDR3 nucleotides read TGTGCCACCAGCAGAGATGGGGAACTAGGTGGAGAGAGGACGCAGTATTTT.

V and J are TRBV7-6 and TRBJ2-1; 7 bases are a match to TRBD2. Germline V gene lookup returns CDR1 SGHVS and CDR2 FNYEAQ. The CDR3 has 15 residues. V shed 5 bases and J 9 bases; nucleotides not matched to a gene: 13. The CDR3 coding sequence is TGTGCCAGCAGCCCGGGGGGAGAAGTCTCCCGTGAGCAGTTCTTC. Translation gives CASSPGGEVSREQFF.

The CDR3: CASRIAPEGVGTEAFF. CDR3 coding DNA: TGCGCCAGCAGAATCGCCCCTGAGGGGGTGGGCACTGAAGCTTTCTTT. The chain uses TRBV5-1 and TRBJ1-1; possible D gene TRBD1, 6 bases. Deletions cut 5 bases from V and 4 bases from J, with 21 bases between. Germline CDR1 SGHRS, CDR2 YFSETQ. The CDR3 is 16 amino acids.

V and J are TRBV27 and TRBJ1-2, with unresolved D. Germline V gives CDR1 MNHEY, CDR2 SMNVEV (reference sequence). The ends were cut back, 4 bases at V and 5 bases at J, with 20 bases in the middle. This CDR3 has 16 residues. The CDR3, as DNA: TGTGCCAGCAGTTCCCAACAACCGGACCCACGATATGGCTACACCTTC. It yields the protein CASSSQQPDPRYGYTF.

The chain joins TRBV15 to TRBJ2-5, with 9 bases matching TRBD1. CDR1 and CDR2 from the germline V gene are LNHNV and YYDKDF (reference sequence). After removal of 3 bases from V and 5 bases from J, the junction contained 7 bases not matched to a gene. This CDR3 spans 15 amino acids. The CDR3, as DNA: TGTGCCACCAGCAGTGGGGACAGGGCAGGGGAGACCCAGTACTTC. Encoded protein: CATSSGDRAGETQYF.

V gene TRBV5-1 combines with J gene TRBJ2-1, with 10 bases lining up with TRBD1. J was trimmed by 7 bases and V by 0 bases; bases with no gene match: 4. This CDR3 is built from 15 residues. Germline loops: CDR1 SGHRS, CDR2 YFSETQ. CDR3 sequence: CASSLEGTGANEQFF. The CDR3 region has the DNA TGCGCCAGCAGCTTGGAAGGGACAGGGGCTAATGAGCAGTTCTTC.

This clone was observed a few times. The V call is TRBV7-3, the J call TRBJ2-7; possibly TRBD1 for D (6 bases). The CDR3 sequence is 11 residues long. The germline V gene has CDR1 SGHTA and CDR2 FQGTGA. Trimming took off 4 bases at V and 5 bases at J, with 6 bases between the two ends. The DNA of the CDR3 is TGTGCCAGCAGCTCAGGGGACGAGCAGTACTTC. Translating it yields CASSSGDEQYF.

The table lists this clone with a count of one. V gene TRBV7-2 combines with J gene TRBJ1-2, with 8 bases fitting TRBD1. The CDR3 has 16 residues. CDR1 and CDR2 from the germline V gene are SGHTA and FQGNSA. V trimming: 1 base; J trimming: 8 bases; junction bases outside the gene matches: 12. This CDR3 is CASSLGQGASWRGYTF. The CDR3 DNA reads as TGTGCCAGCAGCTTAGGCCAGGGGGCCTCCTGGAGAGGCTACACCTTC.

The CDR3 protein is CASSLGDTPTHEQFF. The CDR3 DNA reads as TGTGCCAGCAGCTTAGGCGACACACCGACCCATGAGCAGTTCTTC. The chain couples TRBV11-3 to TRBJ2-1; no firm D call. The CDR3 spans 15 residues. Germline V lookup: CDR1 SGHNT, CDR2 YENEEA. Trimming removed 1 base from V and 8 bases from J, with 15 bases in between.

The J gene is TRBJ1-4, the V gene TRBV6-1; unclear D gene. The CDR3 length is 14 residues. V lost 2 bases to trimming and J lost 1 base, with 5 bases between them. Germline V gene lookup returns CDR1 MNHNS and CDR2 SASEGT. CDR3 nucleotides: TGTGCCAGCAGTGAACAGCGAACTAATGAAAAACTGTTTTTT. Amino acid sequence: CASSEQRTNEKLFF.

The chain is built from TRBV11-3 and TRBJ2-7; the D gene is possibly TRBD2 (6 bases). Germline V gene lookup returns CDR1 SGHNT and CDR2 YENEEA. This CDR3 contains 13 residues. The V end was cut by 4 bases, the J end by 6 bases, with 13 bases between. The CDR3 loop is CASSSLRGGEQYF. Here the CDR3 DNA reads TGTGCCAGCAGCTCCCTGCGGGGCGGCGAGCAGTACTTC.

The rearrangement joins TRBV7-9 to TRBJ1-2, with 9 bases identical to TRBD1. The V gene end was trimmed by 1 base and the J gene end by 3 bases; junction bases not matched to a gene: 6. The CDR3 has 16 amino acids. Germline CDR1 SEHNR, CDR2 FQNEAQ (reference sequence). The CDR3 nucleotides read TGTGCCAGCAGCTTAGACTACAGGGGGCGAGACTATGGCTACACCTTC. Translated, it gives CASSLDYRGRDYGYTF.

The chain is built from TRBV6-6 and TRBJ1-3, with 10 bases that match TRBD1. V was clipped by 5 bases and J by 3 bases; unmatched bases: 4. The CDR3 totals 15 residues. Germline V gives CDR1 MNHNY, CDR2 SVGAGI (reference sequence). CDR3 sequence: CASSVGTGDGNTIYF. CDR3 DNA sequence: TGTGCCAGCAGTGTCGGGACAGGGGATGGAAACACCATATATTTT.

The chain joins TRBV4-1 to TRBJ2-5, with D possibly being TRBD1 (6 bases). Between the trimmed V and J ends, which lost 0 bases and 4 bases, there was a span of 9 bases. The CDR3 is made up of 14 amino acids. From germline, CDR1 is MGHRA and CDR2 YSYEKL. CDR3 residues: CASSQESRGETQYF. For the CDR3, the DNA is TGCGCCAGCAGCCAAGAGAGCAGGGGAGAGACCCAGTACTTC.

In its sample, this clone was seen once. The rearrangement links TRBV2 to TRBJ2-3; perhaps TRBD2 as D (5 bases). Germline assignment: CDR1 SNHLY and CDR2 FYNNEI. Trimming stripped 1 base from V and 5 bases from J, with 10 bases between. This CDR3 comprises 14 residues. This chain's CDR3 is CASSEGLSQDTQYF. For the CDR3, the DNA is TGTGCCAGCAGTGAAGGACTATCCCAAGATACGCAGTATTTT.

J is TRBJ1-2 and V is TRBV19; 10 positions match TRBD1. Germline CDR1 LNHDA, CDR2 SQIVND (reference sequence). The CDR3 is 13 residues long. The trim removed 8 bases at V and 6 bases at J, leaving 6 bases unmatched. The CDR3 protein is CASQPTGGNGYTF. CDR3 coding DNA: TGTGCCAGTCAGCCGACAGGGGGCAATGGCTACACCTTC.

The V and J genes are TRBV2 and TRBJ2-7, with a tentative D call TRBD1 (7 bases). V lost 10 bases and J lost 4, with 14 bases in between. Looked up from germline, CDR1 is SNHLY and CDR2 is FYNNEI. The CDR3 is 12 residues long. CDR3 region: CATGRQGYEQYF. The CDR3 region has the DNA TGTGCCACCGGGAGACAGGGTTACGAGCAGTACTTC.

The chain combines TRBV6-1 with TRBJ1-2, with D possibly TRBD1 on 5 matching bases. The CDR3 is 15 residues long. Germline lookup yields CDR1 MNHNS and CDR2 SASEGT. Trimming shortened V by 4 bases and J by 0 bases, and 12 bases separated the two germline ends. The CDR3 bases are TGTGCCAGCAGTGCCGTGGGGGTCTCTAACTATGGCTACACCTTC. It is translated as CASSAVGVSNYGYTF.

Here the CDR3 reads CASSLEAGGGKDEQFF. In DNA form, the CDR3 reads TGTGCCAGCAGCTTAGAGGCGGGAGGTGGAAAGGATGAGCAGTTCTTC. This chain links TRBV7-9 with TRBJ2-1; 8 bases align to TRBD2. This CDR3 contains 16 residues. V trimming: 1 base; J trimming: 8 bases; junction bases outside the gene matches: 10. Per germline, CDR1 SEHNR and CDR2 FQNEAQ (reference sequence).

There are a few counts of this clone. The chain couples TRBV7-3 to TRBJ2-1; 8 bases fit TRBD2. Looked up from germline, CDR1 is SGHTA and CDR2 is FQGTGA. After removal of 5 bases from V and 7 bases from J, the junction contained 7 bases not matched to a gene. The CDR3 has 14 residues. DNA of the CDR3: TGTGCCAGCAGCCCGCCGGGGGGGCGAAATGAGCAGTTCTTC. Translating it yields CASSPPGGRNEQFF.

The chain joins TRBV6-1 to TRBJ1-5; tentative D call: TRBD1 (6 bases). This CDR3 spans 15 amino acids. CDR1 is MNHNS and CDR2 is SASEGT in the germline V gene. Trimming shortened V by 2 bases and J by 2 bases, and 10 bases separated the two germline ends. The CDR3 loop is CASSESGGRNQPQHF. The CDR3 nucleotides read TGTGCCAGCAGTGAAAGCGGGGGGCGCAATCAGCCCCAGCATTTT.

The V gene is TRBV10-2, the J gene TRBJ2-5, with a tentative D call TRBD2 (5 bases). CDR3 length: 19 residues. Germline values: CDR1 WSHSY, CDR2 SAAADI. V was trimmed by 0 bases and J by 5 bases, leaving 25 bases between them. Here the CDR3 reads CASSESFLGSLRVRETQYF. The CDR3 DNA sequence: TGCGCCAGCAGTGAGTCTTTCTTAGGGAGTCTTCGGGTGCGGGAGACCCAGTACTTC.

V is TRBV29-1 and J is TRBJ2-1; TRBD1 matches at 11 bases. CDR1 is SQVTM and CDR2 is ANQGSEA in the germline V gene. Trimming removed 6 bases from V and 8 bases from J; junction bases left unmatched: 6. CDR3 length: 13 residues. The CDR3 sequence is CSVRTGGNDEQFF. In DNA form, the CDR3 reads TGCAGCGTCCGGACAGGGGGCAACGATGAGCAGTTCTTC.

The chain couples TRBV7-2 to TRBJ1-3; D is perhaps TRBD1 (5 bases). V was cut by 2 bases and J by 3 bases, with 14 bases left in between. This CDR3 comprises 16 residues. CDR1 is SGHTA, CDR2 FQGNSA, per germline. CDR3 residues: CASSLTRGRGGNTIYF. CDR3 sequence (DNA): TGTGCCAGCAGCTTAACCCGGGGGAGGGGTGGAAACACCATATATTTT. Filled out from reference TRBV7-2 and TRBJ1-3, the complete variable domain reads GAGVSQSPSNKVTEKGKDVELRCDPISGHTALYWYRQSLGQGLEFLIYFQGNSAPDKSGLPSDRFSAERTGGSVSTLTIQRTQQEDSAVYLCASSLTRGRGGNTIYFGEGSWLTVV.

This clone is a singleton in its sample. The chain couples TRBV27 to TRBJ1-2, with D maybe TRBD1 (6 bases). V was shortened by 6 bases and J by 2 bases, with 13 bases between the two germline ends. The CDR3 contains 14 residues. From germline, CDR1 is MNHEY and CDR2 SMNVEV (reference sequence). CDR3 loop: CASSLKGGNYGYTF. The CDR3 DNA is TGTGCCAGCAGCCTAAAGGGGGGAAACTATGGCTACACCTTC.

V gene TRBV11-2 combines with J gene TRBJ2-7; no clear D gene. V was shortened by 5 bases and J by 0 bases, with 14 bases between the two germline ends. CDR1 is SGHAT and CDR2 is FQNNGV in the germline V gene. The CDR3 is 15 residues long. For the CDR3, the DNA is TGTGCCAGCAGCGCGACTTCACTTAGCTCCTACGAGCAGTACTTC. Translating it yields CASSATSLSSYEQYF.